This record covers a single TCR beta chain. Its antigen is not known. The source of the sample is a study of cytomegalovirus exposure and HLA in healthy donors. Study conclusions and caveats: The finding came from a later analysis; first-cohort TCR clusters tended to co-occur in the approximately 120 validation repertoires. The investigators catalogued 180 or so TCR beta chains as cytomegalovirus-associated.

TCRdb keeps only in-frame clones here, not all; method: immunoSEQ multiplex PCR. The sample carries approximately 300,000 clones, around 90% recorded once. The germline CDR1 and CDR2 sequences are SGHNT and YYREEE (reference sequence). Losses at the gene ends were 4 bases for V and 2 bases for J; bases not matched to a gene: 10. The CDR3 consists of 18 residues. The sequenced sample was PBMCs. The rearrangement links TRBV5-4 to TRBJ2-1, with 12 bases matching TRBD2. The TCR comes from a woman under 40 in good health and CMV-seropositive. CDR3 DNA sequence: TGTGCCAGCAGCCAAGGGGACCTAGCGGGGGGGACCTACAATGAGCAGTTCTTC. It specifies CASSQGDLAGGTYNEQFF.